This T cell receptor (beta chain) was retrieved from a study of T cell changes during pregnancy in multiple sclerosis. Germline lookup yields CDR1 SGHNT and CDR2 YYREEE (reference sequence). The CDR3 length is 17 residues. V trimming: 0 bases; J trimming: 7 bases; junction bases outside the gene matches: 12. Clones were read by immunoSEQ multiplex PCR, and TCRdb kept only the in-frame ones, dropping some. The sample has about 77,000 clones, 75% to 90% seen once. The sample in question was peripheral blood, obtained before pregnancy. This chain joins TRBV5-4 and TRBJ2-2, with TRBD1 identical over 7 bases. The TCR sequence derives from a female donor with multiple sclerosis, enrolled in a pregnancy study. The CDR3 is CASSLVIPTGLGGELFF. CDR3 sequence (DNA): TGTGCCAGCAGCTTGGTCATACCGACAGGGCTGGGCGGGGAGCTGTTTTTT.